The T cell receptor (beta chain) under discussion was sequenced for a study of CD8 T cells in Susac syndrome. The RNA input was about 0.5 to 1 ug, and it was reverse transcribed with random hexamers. A multiplex approach, immunoSEQ multiplex PCR, amplified TCR beta CDR3 across 54 Vbeta and 13 Jbeta. TCRdb independently ran MiXCR on the immunoSEQ multiplex PCR reads; one entry per CDR3 protein. This sample has approximately 230,000 distinct CDR3 sequences, with just over 90% found just once. The CDR3 totals 12 residues. The V gene end was trimmed by 6 bases and the J gene end by 9 bases; junction bases not matched to a gene: 10. Germline V lookup: CDR1 SQVTM, CDR2 ANQGSEA. The study sequenced TCR beta in blood CD8+ and CD4+ T cells.

The sample comprised CD4+ T cells from PBMCs. The chain uses TRBV29-1 and TRBJ2-7; 8 nucleotides agree with TRBD1. This TCR came from a human donor with multiple sclerosis. CDR3 sequence reads: CSVADRALGQYF. DNA for the CDR3: TGCAGCGTAGCGGACAGGGCCTTGGGGCAGTACTTC.